This TCR beta chain stems from a study of patients and donors after allogeneic stem cell transplantation. Germline V gene data show CDR1 as SNHLY and CDR2 as FYNNEI. This CDR3 region has 13 residues. V lost 8 bases to trimming and J lost 5 bases; unmatched junction nucleotides: 5. The sample holds a few counts of this clonotype. TCRdb passed the RT-PCR reads through MiXCR, listing each CDR3 protein once. In the table there are 190,000 or so distinct CDR3 sequences, over 30% of which are singletons. The sequenced material came from blood, either unsorted or a sorted T cell fraction (not recorded which). This clonotype was obtained from a human donor who was either an allogeneic HSCT recipient or a stem cell or donor lymphocyte infusion donor (not recorded which). It is not recorded whose cells these are; they may come from a transplant donor. V and J are TRBV2 and TRBJ1-1; TRBD1 matches 10 bases. The DNA for the CDR3 is TGTGCCAGCGGGAGACAGGGGGCAACTGAAGCTTTCTTT. Protein product: CASGRQGATEAFF. The whole variable domain, remainder taken from reference TRBV2 and TRBJ1-1, is EPEVTQTPSHQVTQMGQEVILRCVPISNHLYFYWYRQILGQKVEFLVSFYNNEISEKSEIFDDQFSVERPDGSNFTLKIRSTKLEDSAMYFCASGRQGATEAFFGQGTRLTVV.